This TCR beta chain was captured by sequencing in a study of T cells in Graves' hyperthyroidism and ophthalmopathy. Points from the study as a whole: Researchers found most expanded thyroid clonotypes above 0.001 in blood as well. Ophthalmopathy, which appeared later, was predicted by the model a median 6.5 months before onset.

There are 11 residues in the CDR3. Germline lookup yields CDR1 DFQATT and CDR2 SNEGSKA (reference sequence). With 1 base removed from V and 3 bases from J, the gap between germline ends came to 4 bases. Regions amplified from RNA transcripts were the TCR beta CDR3 regions. First-round RT-PCR of the TCR CDR3 relied on the HTBI primer set. MiXCR was run by TCRdb on the multiplex PCR reads, yielding one entry per CDR3 protein. Among hundreds of thousands of distinct CDR3 sequences, approximately 15% were seen once, and the ten largest hold roughly 3.3%. This clonotype has ten or more counts. Its antigen is undetermined.

Sequenced material: blood. The chain couples TRBV20-1 to TRBJ2-7; D not certain. The origin of this receptor is a woman in her thirties or forties with Graves' ophthalmopathy. The CDR3 bases are TGCAGTGCTAGAGTTGTCTACGAGCAGTACTTC. This translates into CSARVVYEQYF.